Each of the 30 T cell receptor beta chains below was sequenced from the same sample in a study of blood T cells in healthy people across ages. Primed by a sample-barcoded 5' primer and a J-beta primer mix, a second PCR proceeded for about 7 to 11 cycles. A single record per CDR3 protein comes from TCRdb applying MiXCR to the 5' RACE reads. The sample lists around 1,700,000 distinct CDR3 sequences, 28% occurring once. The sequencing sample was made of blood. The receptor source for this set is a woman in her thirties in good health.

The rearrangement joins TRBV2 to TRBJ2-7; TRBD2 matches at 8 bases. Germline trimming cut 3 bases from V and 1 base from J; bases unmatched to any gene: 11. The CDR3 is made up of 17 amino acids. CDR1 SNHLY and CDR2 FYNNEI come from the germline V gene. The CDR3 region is CASSEGARRGASYEQYF. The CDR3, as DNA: TGTGCCAGCAGTGAGGGGGCCCGGCGGGGGGCTTCCTACGAGCAGTACTTC.

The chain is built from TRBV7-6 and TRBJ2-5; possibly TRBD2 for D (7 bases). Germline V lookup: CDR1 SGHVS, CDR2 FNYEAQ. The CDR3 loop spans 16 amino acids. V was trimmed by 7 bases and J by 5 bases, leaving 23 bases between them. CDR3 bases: TGTGCCAGCACCAGACTTAGAGGGGGGGCCAGGGAGACCCAGTACTTC. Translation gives CASTRLRGGARETQYF.

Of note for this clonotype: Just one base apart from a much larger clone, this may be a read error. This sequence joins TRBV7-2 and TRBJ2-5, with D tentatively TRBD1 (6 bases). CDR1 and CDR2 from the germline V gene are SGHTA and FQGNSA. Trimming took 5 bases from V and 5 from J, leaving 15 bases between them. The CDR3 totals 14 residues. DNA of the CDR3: TGTGCCAGCAGCCGGGGCAGGGGATCGGAGACCCAGTACTTC. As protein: CASSRGRGSETQYF.

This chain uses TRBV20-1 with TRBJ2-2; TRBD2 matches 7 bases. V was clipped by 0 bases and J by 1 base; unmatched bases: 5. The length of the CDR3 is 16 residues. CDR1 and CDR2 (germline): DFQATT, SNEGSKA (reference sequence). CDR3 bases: TGCAGTGCTAGAGATATGATAGCGGGGAACACCGGGGAGCTGTTTTTT. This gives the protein CSARDMIAGNTGELFF.

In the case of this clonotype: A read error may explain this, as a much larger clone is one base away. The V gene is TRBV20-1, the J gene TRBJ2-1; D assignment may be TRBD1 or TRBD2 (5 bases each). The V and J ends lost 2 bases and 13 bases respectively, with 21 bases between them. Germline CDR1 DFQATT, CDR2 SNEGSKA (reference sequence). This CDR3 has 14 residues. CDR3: CSARRARGWETQFF. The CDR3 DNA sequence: TGCAGTGCTAGAAGGGCTAGGGGCTGGGAGACCCAGTTCTTC.

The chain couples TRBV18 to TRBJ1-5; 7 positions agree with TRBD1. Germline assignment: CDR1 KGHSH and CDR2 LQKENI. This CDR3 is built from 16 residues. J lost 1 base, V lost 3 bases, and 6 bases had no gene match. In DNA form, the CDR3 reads TGTGCCAGCTCACCCGACAGGGTCGGGAGCAATCAGCCCCAGCATTTT. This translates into CASSPDRVGSNQPQHF.

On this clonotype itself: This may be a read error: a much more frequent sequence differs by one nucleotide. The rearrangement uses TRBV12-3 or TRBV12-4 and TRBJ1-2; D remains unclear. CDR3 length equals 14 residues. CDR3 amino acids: CARSLAPANYGYTF. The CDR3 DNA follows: TGTGCCCGCAGTTTAGCGCCCGCAAACTATGGCTACACCTTC.

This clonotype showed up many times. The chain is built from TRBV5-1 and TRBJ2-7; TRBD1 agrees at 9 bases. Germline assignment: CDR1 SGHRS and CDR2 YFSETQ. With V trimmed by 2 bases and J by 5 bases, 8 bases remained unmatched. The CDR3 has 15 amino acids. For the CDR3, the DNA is TGCGCCAGCAGCTTATCACGGGACAGGGTTAACGAGCAGTACTTC. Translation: CASSLSRDRVNEQYF.

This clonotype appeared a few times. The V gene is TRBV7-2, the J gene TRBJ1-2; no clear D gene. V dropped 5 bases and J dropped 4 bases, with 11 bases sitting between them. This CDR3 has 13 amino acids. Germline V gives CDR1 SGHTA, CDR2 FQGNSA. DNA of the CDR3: TGTGCCAGCAGCCGTAACTCCCCCTATGGCTACACCTTC. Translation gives CASSRNSPYGYTF.

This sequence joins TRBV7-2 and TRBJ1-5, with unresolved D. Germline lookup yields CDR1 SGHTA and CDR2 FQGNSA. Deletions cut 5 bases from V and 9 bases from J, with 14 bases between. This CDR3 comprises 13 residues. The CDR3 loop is CASSPDRGTPQHF. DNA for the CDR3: TGTGCCAGCAGCCCCGACCGGGGAACGCCCCAGCATTTT.

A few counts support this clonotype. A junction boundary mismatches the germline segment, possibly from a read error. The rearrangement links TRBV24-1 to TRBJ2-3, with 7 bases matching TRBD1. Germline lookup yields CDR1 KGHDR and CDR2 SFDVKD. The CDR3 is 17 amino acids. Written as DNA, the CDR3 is TGTGCCACCAGTAATGGAGCGACAGGGTCATATTTGGATACGCGGTATTTT. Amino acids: CATSNGATGSYLDTRYF.

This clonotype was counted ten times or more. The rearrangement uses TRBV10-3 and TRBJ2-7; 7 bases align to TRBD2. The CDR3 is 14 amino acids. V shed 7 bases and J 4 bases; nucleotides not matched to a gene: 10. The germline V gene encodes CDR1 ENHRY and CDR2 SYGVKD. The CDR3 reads CAIKKRDPNYEQYF. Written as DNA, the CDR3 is TGTGCCATCAAAAAGCGGGACCCTAATTACGAGCAGTACTTC.

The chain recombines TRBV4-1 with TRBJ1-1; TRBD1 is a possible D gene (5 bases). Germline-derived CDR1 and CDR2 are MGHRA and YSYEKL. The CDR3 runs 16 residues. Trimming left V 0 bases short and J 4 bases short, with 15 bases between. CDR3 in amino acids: CASSQEVQGPSTEAFF. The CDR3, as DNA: TGCGCCAGCAGCCAAGAGGTCCAGGGTCCTTCCACTGAAGCTTTCTTT.

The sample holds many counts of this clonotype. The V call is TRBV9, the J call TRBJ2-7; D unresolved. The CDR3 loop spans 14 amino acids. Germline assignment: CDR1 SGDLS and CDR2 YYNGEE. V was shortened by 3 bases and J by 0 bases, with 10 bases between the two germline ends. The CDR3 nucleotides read TGTGCCAGCAGCGGGGGTGTACACTCCTACGAGCAGTACTTC. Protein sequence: CASSGGVHSYEQYF. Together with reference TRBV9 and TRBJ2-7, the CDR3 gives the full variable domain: DSGVTQTPKHLITATGQRVTLRCSPRSGDLSVYWYQQSLDQGLQFLIQYYNGEERAKGNILERFSAQQFPDLHSELNLSSLELGDSALYFCASSGGVHSYEQYFGPGTRLTVT.

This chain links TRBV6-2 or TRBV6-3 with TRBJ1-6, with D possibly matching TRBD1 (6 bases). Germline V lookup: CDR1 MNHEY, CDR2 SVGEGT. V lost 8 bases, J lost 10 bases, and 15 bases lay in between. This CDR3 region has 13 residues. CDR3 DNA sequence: TGTGCCAGCCGAGAACAGGGAGGCTCACCCCTCCACTTT. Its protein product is CASREQGGSPLHF.

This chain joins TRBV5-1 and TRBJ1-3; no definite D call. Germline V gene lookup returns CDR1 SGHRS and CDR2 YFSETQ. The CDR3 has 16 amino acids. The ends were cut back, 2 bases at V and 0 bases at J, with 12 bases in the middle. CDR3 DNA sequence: TGCGCCAGCAGCTTCTTGGGAGCCATCTCTGGAAACACCATATATTTT. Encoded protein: CASSFLGAISGNTIYF.

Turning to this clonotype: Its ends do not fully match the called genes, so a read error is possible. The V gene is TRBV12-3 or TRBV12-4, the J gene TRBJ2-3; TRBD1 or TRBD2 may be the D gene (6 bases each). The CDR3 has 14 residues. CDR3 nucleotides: TGTGCCAGCAGTTTCTTCGGGGGCACAGATGCGCAGTATTTT. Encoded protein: CASSFFGGTDAQYF.

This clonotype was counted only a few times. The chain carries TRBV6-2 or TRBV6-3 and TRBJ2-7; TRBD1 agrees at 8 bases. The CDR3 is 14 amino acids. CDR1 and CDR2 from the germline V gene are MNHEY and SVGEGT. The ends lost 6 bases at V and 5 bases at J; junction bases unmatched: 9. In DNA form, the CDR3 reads TGTGCCAGCAGCTCCGAGACAGGGGTCCACGAGCAGTACTTC. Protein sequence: CASSSETGVHEQYF.

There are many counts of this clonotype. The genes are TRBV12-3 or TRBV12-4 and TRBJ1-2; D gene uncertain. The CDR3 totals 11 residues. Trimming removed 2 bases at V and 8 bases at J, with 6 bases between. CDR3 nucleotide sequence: TGTGCCAGCAGTTTAACTGGCGGCTACACCTTC. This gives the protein CASSLTGGYTF.

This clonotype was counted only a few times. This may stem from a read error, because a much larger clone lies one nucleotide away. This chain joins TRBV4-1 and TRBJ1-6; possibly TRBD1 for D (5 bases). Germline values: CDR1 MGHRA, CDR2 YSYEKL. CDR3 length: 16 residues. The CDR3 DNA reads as TGCACCAGCAGCCCCTCGGGACTACTCCGTTATTCACCCCTCCACTTT. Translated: CTSSPSGLLRYSPLHF.

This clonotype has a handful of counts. The CDR3 loop is CASSERTGPGETQYF. For the CDR3, the DNA is TGTGCCAGCAGTGAGAGGACAGGTCCGGGGGAGACCCAGTACTTC. V gene TRBV2 combines with J gene TRBJ2-5; 7 nucleotides match TRBD1. Germline loops: CDR1 SNHLY, CDR2 FYNNEI. This CDR3 has 15 residues. The ends lost 3 bases at V and 5 bases at J; junction bases unmatched: 9.

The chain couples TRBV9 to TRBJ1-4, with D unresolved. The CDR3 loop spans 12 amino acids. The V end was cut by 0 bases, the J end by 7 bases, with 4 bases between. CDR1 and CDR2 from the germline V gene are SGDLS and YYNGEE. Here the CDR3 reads CASSVEAEKLFF. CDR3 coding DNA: TGTGCCAGCAGCGTAGAGGCTGAAAAACTGTTTTTT.

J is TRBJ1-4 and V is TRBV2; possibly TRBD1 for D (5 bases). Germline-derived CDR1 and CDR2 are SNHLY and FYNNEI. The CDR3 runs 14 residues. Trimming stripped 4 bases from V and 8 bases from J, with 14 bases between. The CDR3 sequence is CASSVQPREEKLFF. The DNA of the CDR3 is TGTGCCAGCAGTGTCCAACCCAGGGAGGAAAAACTGTTTTTT.

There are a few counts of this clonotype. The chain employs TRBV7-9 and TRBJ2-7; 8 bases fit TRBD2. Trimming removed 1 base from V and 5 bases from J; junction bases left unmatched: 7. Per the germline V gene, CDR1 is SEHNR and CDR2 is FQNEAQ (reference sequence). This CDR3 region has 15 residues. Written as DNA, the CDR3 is TGTGCCAGCAGCTTAGTAGGTAGCGGGGTTAACGAGCAGTACTTC. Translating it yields CASSLVGSGVNEQYF.

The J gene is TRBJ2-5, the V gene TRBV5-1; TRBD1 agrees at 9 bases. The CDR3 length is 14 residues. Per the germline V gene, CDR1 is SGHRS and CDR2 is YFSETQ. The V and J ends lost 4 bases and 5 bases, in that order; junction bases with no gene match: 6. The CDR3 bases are TGCGCCAGCAGCGTGGGGACAGGGTCGGAGACCCAGTACTTC. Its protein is CASSVGTGSETQYF.

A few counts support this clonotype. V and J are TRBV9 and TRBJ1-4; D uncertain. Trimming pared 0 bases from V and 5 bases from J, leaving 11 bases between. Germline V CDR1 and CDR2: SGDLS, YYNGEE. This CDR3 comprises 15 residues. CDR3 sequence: CASSVGHAENEKLFF. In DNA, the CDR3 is TGTGCCAGCAGCGTAGGGCACGCAGAAAATGAAAAACTGTTTTTT.

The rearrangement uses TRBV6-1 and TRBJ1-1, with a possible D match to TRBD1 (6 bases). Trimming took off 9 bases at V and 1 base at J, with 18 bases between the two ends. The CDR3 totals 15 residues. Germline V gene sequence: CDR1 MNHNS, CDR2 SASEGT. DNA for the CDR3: TGTGCCAGTTATAACAACAGGGAAGCGAACACTGAAGCTTTCTTT. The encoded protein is CASYNNREANTEAFF.

The CDR3 protein is CASSPQGTGNYEQYF. The DNA of the CDR3 is TGTGCCAGCAGTCCCCAGGGGACAGGGAACTACGAGCAGTACTTC. The chain uses TRBV7-2 and TRBJ2-7; 9 bases line up with TRBD1. The CDR3 length is 15 residues. Looked up from germline, CDR1 is SGHTA and CDR2 is FQGNSA. V shed 6 bases and J 3 bases; nucleotides not matched to a gene: 9.

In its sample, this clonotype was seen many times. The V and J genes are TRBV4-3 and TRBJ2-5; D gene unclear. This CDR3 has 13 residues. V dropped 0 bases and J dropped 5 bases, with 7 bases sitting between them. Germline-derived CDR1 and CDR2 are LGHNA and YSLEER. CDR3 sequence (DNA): TGCGCCAGCAGCCAAGATCGGAGTGAGACCCAGTACTTC. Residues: CASSQDRSETQYF.

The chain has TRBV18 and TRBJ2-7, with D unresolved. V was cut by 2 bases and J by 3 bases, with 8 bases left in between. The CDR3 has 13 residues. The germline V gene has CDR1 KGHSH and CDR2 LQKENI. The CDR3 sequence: CASSPDLSYEQYF. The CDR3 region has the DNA TGTGCCAGCTCACCAGACTTAAGCTACGAGCAGTACTTC.